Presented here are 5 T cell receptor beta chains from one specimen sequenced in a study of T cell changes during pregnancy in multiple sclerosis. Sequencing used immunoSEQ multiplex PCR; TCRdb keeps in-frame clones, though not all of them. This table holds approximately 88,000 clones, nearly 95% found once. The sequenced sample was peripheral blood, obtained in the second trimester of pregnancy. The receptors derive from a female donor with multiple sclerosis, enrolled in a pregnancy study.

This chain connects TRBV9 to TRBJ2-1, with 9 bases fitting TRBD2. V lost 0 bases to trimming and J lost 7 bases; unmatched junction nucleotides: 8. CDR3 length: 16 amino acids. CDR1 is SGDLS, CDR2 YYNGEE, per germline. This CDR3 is CASSVVDLAGSNEQFF. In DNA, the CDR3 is TGTGCCAGCAGCGTAGTCGATCTAGCGGGAAGTAATGAGCAGTTCTTC.

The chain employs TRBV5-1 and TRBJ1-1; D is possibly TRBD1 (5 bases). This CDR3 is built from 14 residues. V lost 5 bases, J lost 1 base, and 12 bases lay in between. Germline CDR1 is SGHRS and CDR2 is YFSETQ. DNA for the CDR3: TGCGCCAGCAGGTACCTGGGGGGGAACACTGAAGCTTTCTTT. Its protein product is CASRYLGGNTEAFF.

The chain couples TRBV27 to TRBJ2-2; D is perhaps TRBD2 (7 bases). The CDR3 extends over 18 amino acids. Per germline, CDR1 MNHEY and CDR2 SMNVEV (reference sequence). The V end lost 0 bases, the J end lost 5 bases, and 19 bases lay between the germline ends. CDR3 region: CASSLSGGGFLRTGELFF. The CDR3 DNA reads TGTGCCAGCAGTTTATCGGGCGGGGGCTTCCTGAGGACCGGGGAGCTGTTTTTT.

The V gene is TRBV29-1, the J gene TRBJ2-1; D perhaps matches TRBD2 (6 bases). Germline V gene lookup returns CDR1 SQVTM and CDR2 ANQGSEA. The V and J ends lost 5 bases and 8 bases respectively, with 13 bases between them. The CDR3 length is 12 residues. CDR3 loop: CSVSSWEDEQFF. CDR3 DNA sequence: TGCAGCGTTAGTTCGTGGGAGGATGAGCAGTTCTTC.

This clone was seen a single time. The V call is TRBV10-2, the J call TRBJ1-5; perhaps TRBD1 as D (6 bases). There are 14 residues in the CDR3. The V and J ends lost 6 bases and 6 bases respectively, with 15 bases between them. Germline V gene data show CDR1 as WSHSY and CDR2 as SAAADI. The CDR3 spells CASSQGEGGQPQHF. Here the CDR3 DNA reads TGCGCCAGCAGCCAAGGGGAGGGGGGTCAGCCCCAGCATTTT.